This T cell receptor (beta chain) stems from a study of shared clonotypes between healthy human individuals. It was about 210 ng DNA, approximately 28,000 T cell genomes, that sorted-subset replicate PCRs used. Sequencing used immunoSEQ multiplex PCR; TCRdb keeps in-frame clones, though not all of them. The sample holds fewer than 400,000 clones, 74% seen once. The sample was memory CD4+ T cells sorted from blood. Subset here: CD45RA-negative fraction. The clonotype originates from a man aged 25-45 years in good health.

DNA of the CDR3: TGTGCCAGCAGCTTAGATCGCGGGGTCGAGCAGTACTTC. Its translation is CASSLDRGVEQYF. V and J are TRBV11-2 and TRBJ2-7; TRBD2 might be the D (6 bases). Germline V lookup: CDR1 SGHAT, CDR2 FQNNGV. This CDR3 has 13 residues. V shed 0 bases and J shed 6 bases, with 9 bases lying between them.